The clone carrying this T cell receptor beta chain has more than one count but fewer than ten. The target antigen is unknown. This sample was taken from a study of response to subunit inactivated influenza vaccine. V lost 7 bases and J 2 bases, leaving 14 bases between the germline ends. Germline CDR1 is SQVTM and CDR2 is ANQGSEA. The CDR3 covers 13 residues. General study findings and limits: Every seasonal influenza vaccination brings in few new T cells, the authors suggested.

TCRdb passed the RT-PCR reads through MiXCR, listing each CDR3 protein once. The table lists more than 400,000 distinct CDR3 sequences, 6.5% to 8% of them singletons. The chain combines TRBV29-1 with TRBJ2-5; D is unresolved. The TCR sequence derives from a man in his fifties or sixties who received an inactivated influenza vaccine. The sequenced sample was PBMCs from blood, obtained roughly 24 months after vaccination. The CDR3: CSEYGPGQETQYF. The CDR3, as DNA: TGCAGCGAGTACGGGCCAGGACAAGAGACCCAGTACTTC.